Listed below are T cell receptor beta chains from one sample, sequenced in a study of cytomegalovirus exposure and HLA in healthy donors. Produced via immunoSEQ multiplex PCR; TCRdb's table is partial and in-frame only. This sample has 170,000 or so clones, with about four fifths found just once. The specimen sequenced was PBMCs. These receptors all come from a male donor in good health and CMV-seronegative. Each CDR3 is given with its conserved first and last residue. Fields, in order: V gene, J gene, clone size, D gene, CDR3 DNA, CDR3 protein. D genes are given only for firm matches. Size values are once, few and many counts, or a class for expanded clones, and some rows have none.

>TRBV5-1|TRBJ1-2|-|-
TGCGCCAGCAGCTTGGCAGGCCACTATGGCTACACCTTC
CASSLAGHYGYTF
>TRBV4-1|TRBJ2-1|-|TRBD2
TGCGCCAGCAGCCAAGGCACTAGCGGGGGGGCTTATGAGCAGTTCTTC
CASSQGTSGGAYEQFF
>TRBV4-3|TRBJ2-1|-|-
TGCGCCAGCAGCCAAGACGGGAGTGGCTACAATGAGCAGTTCTTC
CASSQDGSGYNEQFF
>TRBV28|TRBJ1-5|-|-
TGTGCCAGCAGCACGGGTGGAAAGCCCCAGCATTTT
CASSTGGKPQHF
>TRBV6-6|TRBJ2-7|-|-
TGTGCCAGCAGGACGGAGGCTGCCGAGCAGTACTTC
CASRTEAAEQYF
>TRBV30|TRBJ1-1|-|-
TGTGCCTGGAGTTCGGGGACTGAAGCTTTCTTT
CAWSSGTEAFF
>TRBV6-5|TRBJ1-4|-|-
TGTGCCAGCAGTTACTCGTCGACGACCCGAGGAAAACTGTTTTTT
CASSYSSTTRGKLFF
>TRBV4-1|TRBJ2-7|-|-
TGCGCCAGCAGCCAAGGAGCGGAACTCTACGAGCAGTACTTC
CASSQGAELYEQYF
>TRBV28|TRBJ1-3|-|TRBD1
TGTGCCAGCAGTGTCCCAGGGGGAAACATTGGAAACACCATATATTTT
CASSVPGGNIGNTIYF
>TRBV6-6|TRBJ2-1|-|TRBD2
TGTGCCAGCAGTTCCGGGACTAGCTCCTCCTACAATGAGCAGTTCTTC
CASSSGTSSSYNEQFF
>TRBV27|TRBJ1-5|few|-
TGTGCCAGCAGGATGACAGTTAACAATCAGCCCCAGCATTTT
CASRMTVNNQPQHF
>TRBV6-6|TRBJ1-5|-|-
TGTGCCAGCCTTTCTCCCTTCTCGCGGAATCAGCCCCAGCATTTT
CASLSPFSRNQPQHF
>TRBV28|TRBJ1-4|-|-
TGTGCCAGCAGTTTGGTGAGGGGGTCAACTAATGAAAAACTGTTTTTT
CASSLVRGSTNEKLFF
>TRBV27|TRBJ2-3|-|TRBD2
TGTGCCAGCAGTTTATCGGGACTATACAGCACAGATACGCAGTATTTT
CASSLSGLYSTDTQYF
>TRBV7-9|TRBJ2-1|-|TRBD2
TGTGCCAGCCAAGATCCGGGACTAGTCGTTACTGAGCAGTTCTTC
CASQDPGLVVTEQFF
>TRBV6-4|TRBJ1-5|-|-
TGTGCCAGCAGTGACTCGGAGAACAAGTGGCATTTT
CASSDSENKWHF
>TRBV6-1|TRBJ1-5|once|-
TGTGCCAGCAGTGAAAAATATAGCAATCAGCCCCAGCATTTT
CASSEKYSNQPQHF
>TRBV28|TRBJ1-1|few|TRBD1
TGTGCCAGCAGTTTATGGGACAGGGGGCGGGGGACTGAAGCTTTCTTT
CASSLWDRGRGTEAFF
>TRBV6-5|TRBJ2-1|few|-
TGTGCCAGCACCAAACAGGGCGGAAATGAGCAGTTCTTC
CASTKQGGNEQFF
>TRBV27|TRBJ2-1|-|TRBD2
TGTGCCAGCAGCGAGTCTCTACTAGCGGGATCCTACAATGAGCAGTTCTTC
CASSESLLAGSYNEQFF
>TRBV6-1|TRBJ2-1|-|-
TGTGCCAGCAGTGAAGCCAGGCAGCTTGAGCAGTTCTTC
CASSEARQLEQFF
>TRBV2|TRBJ1-3|-|-
TGTGTCAGCAGCTCCCAAACAGGGTTCTCTGGAAACACCATATATTTT
CVSSSQTGFSGNTIYF
>TRBV4-1|TRBJ2-1|-|-
TGCGCCAGCAGCCACGGAGGGAGTAGTTACAATGAGCAGTTCTTC
CASSHGGSSYNEQFF
>TRBV5-6|TRBJ2-3|-|TRBD2
TGTGCCAGCAGCAACGGGGGGAACACAGATACGCAGTATTTT
CASSNGGNTDTQYF
>TRBV30|TRBJ1-1|-|-
TGTGCCTGGAGTCACGGGGGGGCCGCTGAAGCTTTCTTT
CAWSHGGAAEAFF
>TRBV11-2|TRBJ2-4|-|TRBD1
TGTGCCAGCAGCTCCCTACAGGGGGCAAACATTCAGTACTTC
CASSSLQGANIQYF
>TRBV7-9|TRBJ2-2|-|-
TGTTCCAGCACCCTGGGGGCGGGTGGACTGATAACCGGGGAGCTGTTTTTT
CSSTLGAGGLITGELFF
>TRBV27|TRBJ1-2|-|-
TGTGCCAGCAGTTTATCGGCGCAGGTTGATGGCTACACCTTC
CASSLSAQVDGYTF
>TRBV11-2|TRBJ2-3|once|TRBD1
TGTGCCAGCCCGGGGAGACAGGGAAGCCCCACAGATACGCAGTATTTT
CASPGRQGSPTDTQYF
>TRBV20-1|TRBJ2-3|-|-
TGCAGTGCTAGGCGAGATACGCAGTATTTT
CSARRDTQYF
>TRBV28|TRBJ1-5|-|-
TGTGCCAGCAGTTTAACAGGCAATCAGCCCCAGCATTTT
CASSLTGNQPQHF
>TRBV27|TRBJ2-7|-|-
TGTGCCAGCAGTTTTAGCCTACGTGGCGAGCAGTACTTC
CASSFSLRGEQYF
>TRBV19|TRBJ1-1|-|-
TGTGCCAGTAGTATTTTGGACATTTGGGGTTACTTCACCGAAGCTTTCTTT
CASSILDIWGYFTEAFF
>TRBV6-5|TRBJ1-3|-|TRBD1
TGTGCCAGCAGTTCCTTGACAGGGGAGGGAAACACCATATATTTT
CASSSLTGEGNTIYF
>TRBV6-5|TRBJ1-2|few|-
TGTGCCAGCAGTCAGGGGAGAAACTATGGCTACACCTTC
CASSQGRNYGYTF
>TRBV7-9|TRBJ2-7|-|-
TGTGCCAGCAGCTTAGCTGCGACTAGTAACTACGAGCAGTACTTC
CASSLAATSNYEQYF
>TRBV6-5|TRBJ1-2|-|TRBD1
TGTGCCAGCAATGACAGGGATTACGGCTACACCTTC
CASNDRDYGYTF
>TRBV6-6|TRBJ1-5|-|-
TGTGCCAGCAGTTACTCGAAGCAGGAGGGCAATCAGCCCCAGCATTTT
CASSYSKQEGNQPQHF
>TRBV5-5|TRBJ1-1|-|-
TGTGCCAGCAGCTTGTCCCAGGTAGAAACTTTCTTT
CASSLSQVETFF
>TRBV10-3|TRBJ1-2|-|-
TGTGCCTCCCAGGGCCCAACTAACTATGGCTACACCTTC
CASQGPTNYGYTF
>TRBV4-1|TRBJ1-6|-|-
TGCGCCAGCAGCCTAAGGGAGGGGGAAAATTCACCCCTCCACTTT
CASSLREGENSPLHF
>TRBV5-1|TRBJ2-4|-|-
TGCGCCAGCAGCTTGGGGGGGCAGGTAAACATTCAGTACTTC
CASSLGGQVNIQYF
>TRBV28|TRBJ2-1|few|-
TGTGCCAGCAGCCCGGAGTACTACAATGAGCAGTTCTTC
CASSPEYYNEQFF
>TRBV6-5|TRBJ2-3|-|-
TGTGCCAGCAGTTACTTGCAGGGTGGGGATACGCAGTATTTT
CASSYLQGGDTQYF
>TRBV10-3|TRBJ1-5|-|-
TGTGCCATCAGTGGAGGTATGGGGGGGAATAATCAGCCCCAGCATTTT
CAISGGMGGNNQPQHF
>TRBV27|TRBJ1-5|-|-
TGTGCCAGTCGGGCAAGCGGCCGGTATAGCAATCAGCCCCAGCATTTT
CASRASGRYSNQPQHF
>TRBV28|TRBJ2-3|-|TRBD2
TGTGCCAGCAGACCTAGCGGGGGCACAGATACGCAGTATTTT
CASRPSGGTDTQYF
>TRBV9|TRBJ1-3|-|-
TGTGCCAGCAGCCCAAACAACCCAGGCCACAGCTCTGGAAACACCATATATTTT
CASSPNNPGHSSGNTIYF
>TRBV5-6|TRBJ1-6|-|-
TGTGCCAGCAGCTTCGGGTTCTCCTATAATTCACCCCTCCACTTT
CASSFGFSYNSPLHF
>TRBV28|TRBJ2-2|few|TRBD2
TGTGCCAGCAATCCGGCCCGGACTAGCGGGATCGCGAACACCGGGGAGCTGTTTTTT
CASNPARTSGIANTGELFF
>TRBV4-1|TRBJ1-5|-|-
TGCGCCAGCAGCCTGGACACTTCCAATCAGCCCCAGCATTTT
CASSLDTSNQPQHF
>TRBV6-5|TRBJ1-5|-|TRBD1
TGTGCCAGCGTTAACAGGGGAATCCATCAGCCCCAGCATTTT
CASVNRGIHQPQHF
>TRBV27|TRBJ2-1|-|TRBD2
TGTGCCAGCAGTTCGTGGGGACTAGGGGGGAATGAGCAGTTCTTC
CASSSWGLGGNEQFF
>TRBV27|TRBJ1-5|-|-
TGTGCCAGCAGCCCCCTAAGGGGGATTCAGCCCCAGCATTTT
CASSPLRGIQPQHF
>TRBV30|TRBJ2-7|-|TRBD1
TGTGCCTGGGACAGGGGCGCTTACGAGCAGTACTTC
CAWDRGAYEQYF
>TRBV5-4|TRBJ2-3|-|-
TGTGCCAGCAGCCTTAGCACAGATACGCAGTATTTT
CASSLSTDTQYF